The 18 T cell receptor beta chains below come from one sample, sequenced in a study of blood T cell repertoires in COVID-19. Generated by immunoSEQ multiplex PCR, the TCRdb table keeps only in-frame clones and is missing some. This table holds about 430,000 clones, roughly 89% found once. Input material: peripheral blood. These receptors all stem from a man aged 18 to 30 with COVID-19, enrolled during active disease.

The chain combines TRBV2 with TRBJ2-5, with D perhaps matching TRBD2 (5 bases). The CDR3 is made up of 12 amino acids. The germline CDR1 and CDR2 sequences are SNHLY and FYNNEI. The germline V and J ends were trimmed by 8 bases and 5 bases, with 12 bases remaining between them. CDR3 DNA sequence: TGTGCCAGCGACCGGGGTTGGGAGACCCAGTACTTC. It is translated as CASDRGWETQYF. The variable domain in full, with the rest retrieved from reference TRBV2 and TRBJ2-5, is EPEVTQTPSHQVTQMGQEVILRCVPISNHLYFYWYRQILGQKVEFLVSFYNNEISEKSEIFDDQFSVERPDGSNFTLKIRSTKLEDSAMYFCASDRGWETQYFGPGTRLLVL.

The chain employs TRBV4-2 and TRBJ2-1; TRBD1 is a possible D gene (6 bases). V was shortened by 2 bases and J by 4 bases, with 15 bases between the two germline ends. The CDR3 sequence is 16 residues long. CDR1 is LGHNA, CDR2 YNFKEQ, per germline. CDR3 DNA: TGTGCCAGCAGCCAACTATCCGGGACACGTTACAATGAGCAGTTCTTC. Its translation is CASSQLSGTRYNEQFF.

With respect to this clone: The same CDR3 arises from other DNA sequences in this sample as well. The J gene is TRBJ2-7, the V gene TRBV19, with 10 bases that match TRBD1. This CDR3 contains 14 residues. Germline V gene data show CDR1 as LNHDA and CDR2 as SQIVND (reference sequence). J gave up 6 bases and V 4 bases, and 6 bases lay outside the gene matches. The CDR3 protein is CASSTRDRGSEQYF. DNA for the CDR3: TGTGCCAGTAGTACCCGGGACAGGGGCTCCGAGCAGTACTTC.

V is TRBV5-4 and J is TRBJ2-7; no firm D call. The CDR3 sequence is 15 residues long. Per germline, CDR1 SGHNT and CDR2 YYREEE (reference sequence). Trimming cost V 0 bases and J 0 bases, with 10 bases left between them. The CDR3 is CASSLGYLSSYEQYF. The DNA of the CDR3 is TGTGCCAGCAGCTTGGGTTACCTAAGCTCCTACGAGCAGTACTTC.

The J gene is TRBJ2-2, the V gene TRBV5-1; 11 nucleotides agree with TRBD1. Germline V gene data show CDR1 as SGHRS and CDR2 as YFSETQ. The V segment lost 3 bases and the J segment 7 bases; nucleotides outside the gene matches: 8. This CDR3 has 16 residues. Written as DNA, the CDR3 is TGCGCCAGCAGCTATCCCGGGACAGGGGGAGTCGGGGAGCTGTTTTTT. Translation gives CASSYPGTGGVGELFF. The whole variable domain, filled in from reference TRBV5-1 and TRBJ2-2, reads KAGVTQTPRYLIKTRGQQVTLSCSPISGHRSVSWYQQTPGQGLQFLFEYFSETQRNKGNFPGRFSGRQFSNSRSEMNVSTLELGDSALYLCASSYPGTGGVGELFFGEGSRLTVL.

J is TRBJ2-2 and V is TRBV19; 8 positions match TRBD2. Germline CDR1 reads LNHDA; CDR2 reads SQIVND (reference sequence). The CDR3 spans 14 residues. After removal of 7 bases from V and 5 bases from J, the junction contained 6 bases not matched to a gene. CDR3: CASNELAATGELFF. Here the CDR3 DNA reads TGTGCCAGTAACGAACTAGCGGCTACCGGGGAGCTGTTTTTT. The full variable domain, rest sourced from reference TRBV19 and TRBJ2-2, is DGGITQSPKYLFRKEGQNVTLSCEQNLNHDAMYWYRQDPGQGLRLIYYSQIVNDFQKGDIAEGYSVSREKKESFPLTVTSAQKNPTAFYLCASNELAATGELFFGEGSRLTVL.

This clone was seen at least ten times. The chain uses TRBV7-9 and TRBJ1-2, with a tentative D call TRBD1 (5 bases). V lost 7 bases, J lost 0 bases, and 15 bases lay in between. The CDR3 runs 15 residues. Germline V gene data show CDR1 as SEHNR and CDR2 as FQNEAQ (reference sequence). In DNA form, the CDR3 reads TGTGCCAGCACCCAGACCGGGACTCCTAACTATGGCTACACCTTC. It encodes CASTQTGTPNYGYTF.

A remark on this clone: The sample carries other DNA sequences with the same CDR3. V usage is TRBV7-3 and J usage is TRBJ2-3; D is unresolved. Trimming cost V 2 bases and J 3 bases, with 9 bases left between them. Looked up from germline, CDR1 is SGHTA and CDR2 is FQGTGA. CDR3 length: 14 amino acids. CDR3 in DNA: TGTGCCAGCAGCTTAGGCTCAGGAACAGATACGCAGTATTTT. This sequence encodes CASSLGSGTDTQYF.

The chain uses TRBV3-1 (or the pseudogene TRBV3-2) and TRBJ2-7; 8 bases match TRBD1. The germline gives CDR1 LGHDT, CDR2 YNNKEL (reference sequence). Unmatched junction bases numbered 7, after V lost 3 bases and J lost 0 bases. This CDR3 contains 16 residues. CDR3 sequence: CASSQAGGIGSYEQYF. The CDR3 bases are TGTGCCAGCAGCCAGGCAGGGGGCATAGGCTCCTACGAGCAGTACTTC.

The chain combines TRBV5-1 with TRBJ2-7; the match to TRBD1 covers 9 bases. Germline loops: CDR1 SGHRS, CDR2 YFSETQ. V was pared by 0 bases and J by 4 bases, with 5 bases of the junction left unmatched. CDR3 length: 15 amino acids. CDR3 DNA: TGCGCCAGCAGCTTGGAACTGGGACAGGGTTACGAGCAGTACTTC. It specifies CASSLELGQGYEQYF.

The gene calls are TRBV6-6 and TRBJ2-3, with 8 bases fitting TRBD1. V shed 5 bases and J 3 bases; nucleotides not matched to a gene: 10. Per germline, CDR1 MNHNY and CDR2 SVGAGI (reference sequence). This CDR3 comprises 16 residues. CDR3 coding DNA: TGTGCCAGCAGTCCCCCAGGGGGCATTCAGACAGATACGCAGTATTTT. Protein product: CASSPPGGIQTDTQYF.

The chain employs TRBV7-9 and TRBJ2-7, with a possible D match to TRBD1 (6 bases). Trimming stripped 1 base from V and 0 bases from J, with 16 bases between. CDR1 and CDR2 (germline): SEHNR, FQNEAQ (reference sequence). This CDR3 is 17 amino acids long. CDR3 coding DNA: TGTGCCAGCAGCTTAGAAGAACAGGGTATGAGCTCCTACGAGCAGTACTTC. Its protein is CASSLEEQGMSSYEQYF.

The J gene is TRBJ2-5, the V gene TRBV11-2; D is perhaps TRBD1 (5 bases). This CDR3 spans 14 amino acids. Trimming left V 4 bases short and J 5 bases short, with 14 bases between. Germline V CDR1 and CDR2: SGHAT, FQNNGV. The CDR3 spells CASSSPRERETQYF. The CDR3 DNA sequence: TGTGCCAGCAGCTCTCCCAGGGAAAGGGAGACCCAGTACTTC.

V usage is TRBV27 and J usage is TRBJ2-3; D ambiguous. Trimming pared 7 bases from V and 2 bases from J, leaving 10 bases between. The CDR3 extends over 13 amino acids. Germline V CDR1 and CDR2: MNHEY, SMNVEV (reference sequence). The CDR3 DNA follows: TGTGCCAGCAAGCGCCCCCACACAGATACGCAGTATTTT. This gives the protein CASKRPHTDTQYF.

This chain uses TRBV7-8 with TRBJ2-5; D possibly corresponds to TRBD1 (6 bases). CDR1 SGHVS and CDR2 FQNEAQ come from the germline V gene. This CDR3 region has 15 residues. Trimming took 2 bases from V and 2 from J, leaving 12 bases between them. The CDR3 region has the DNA TGTGCCAGCAGCTTAACAGGGACGAGTCAAGAGACCCAGTACTTC. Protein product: CASSLTGTSQETQYF.

The CDR3 sequence is CASTPTGVSQPQHF. DNA of the CDR3: TGCGCCAGCACTCCAACAGGGGTTAGTCAGCCCCAGCATTTT. V and J are TRBV10-2 and TRBJ1-5, with TRBD1 matching over 7 bases. With 7 bases clipped from V and 6 bases from J, the junction kept 9 bases outside the gene matches. This CDR3 has 14 amino acids. The V gene's germline CDR1 is WSHSY and CDR2 SAAADI.

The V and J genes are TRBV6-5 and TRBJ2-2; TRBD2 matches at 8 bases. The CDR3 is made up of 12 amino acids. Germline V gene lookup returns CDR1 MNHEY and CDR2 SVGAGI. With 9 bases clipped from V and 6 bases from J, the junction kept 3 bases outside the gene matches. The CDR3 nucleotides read TGTGCCAGTTCGGGGGGGGCCGGGGAGCTGTTTTTT. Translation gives CASSGGAGELFF.

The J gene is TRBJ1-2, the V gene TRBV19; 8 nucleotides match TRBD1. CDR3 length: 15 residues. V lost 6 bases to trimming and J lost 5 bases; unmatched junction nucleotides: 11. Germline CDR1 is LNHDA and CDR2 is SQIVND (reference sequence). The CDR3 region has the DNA TGTGCCAGTAGATCCGGGGCAGGGGGCATATATGGCTACACCTTC. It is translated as CASRSGAGGIYGYTF.